Each of the 22 T cell receptor beta chains below was sequenced from the same sample in a study of T cell responses to AZD1222 COVID-19 vaccine. Libraries were prepared by immunoSEQ multiplex PCR; TCRdb keeps only in-frame clonotypes and omits some of them. The sample has approximately 160,000 clones, about nine tenths seen once. The sequenced sample was peripheral blood, obtained on day 0 of AZD1222 vaccination. The receptor source for this set is an adult in good health.

This chain links TRBV3-1 (or the pseudogene TRBV3-2) with TRBJ1-3; tentative D call: TRBD1 (5 bases). The CDR3 runs to 14 residues. The V end was cut by 5 bases, the J end by 4 bases, with 12 bases between. CDR1 and CDR2 from the germline V gene are LGHDT and YNNKEL (reference sequence). The CDR3 DNA sequence: TGTGCCAGCAGCATTGCCTGGGGGGGAAACACCATATATTTT. Translated, it gives CASSIAWGGNTIYF.

This chain uses TRBV28 with TRBJ2-7; maybe TRBD2 (6 bases). This CDR3 is built from 12 residues. Per germline, CDR1 MDHEN and CDR2 SYDVKM. V was pared by 7 bases and J by 3 bases, with 10 bases between. The CDR3 sequence is CASTGTLYEQYF. CDR3 DNA sequence: TGTGCCAGCACAGGGACTCTCTACGAGCAGTACTTC.

V gene TRBV5-1 combines with J gene TRBJ2-7, with D possibly matching TRBD1 (6 bases). Germline loops: CDR1 SGHRS, CDR2 YFSETQ. This CDR3 contains 16 residues. V was pared by 0 bases and J by 0 bases, with 13 bases between. For the CDR3, the DNA is TGCGCCAGCAGCTTGGCCCCAGGGGCGAGCTCCTACGAGCAGTACTTC. As protein: CASSLAPGASSYEQYF.

The rearrangement joins TRBV7-9 to TRBJ2-1; a weak D match, TRBD2 (6 bases). Germline values: CDR1 SEHNR, CDR2 FQNEAQ (reference sequence). The V end was cut by 5 bases, the J end by 7 bases, with 18 bases between. The CDR3 length is 15 residues. The CDR3: CASSPSGQVGNEQFF. The DNA for the CDR3 is TGTGCCAGCAGCCCAAGCGGGCAGGTGGGAAATGAGCAGTTCTTC. The full variable domain, its missing parts supplied by reference TRBV7-9 and TRBJ2-1, is DTGVSQNPRHKITKRGQNVTFRCDPISEHNRLYWYRQTLGQGPEFLTYFQNEAQLEKSRLLSDRFSAERPKGSFSTLEIQRTEQGDSAMYLCASSPSGQVGNEQFFGPGTRLTVL.

This clone was detected only a few times. The chain has TRBV4-1 and TRBJ1-3; D uncertain. Trimming cost V 1 base and J 1 base, with 14 bases left between them. This CDR3 region has 17 residues. Germline CDR1 MGHRA, CDR2 YSYEKL. Here the CDR3 reads CASSQGERSFSGNTIYF. In DNA, the CDR3 is TGCGCCAGCAGCCAAGGTGAACGGAGCTTTTCTGGAAACACCATATATTTT.

This sequence joins TRBV5-1 and TRBJ1-2; D not resolved. Germline assignment: CDR1 SGHRS and CDR2 YFSETQ. Trimming shortened V by 1 base and J by 9 bases, and 10 bases separated the two germline ends. This CDR3 has 12 amino acids. The CDR3 DNA sequence: TGCGCCAGCAGCTTGAATCGGGATAGCTACACCTTC. It yields the protein CASSLNRDSYTF.

The gene calls are TRBV7-2 and TRBJ1-2; D may be TRBD1 (5 bases). The V gene lost 5 bases and the J gene lost 8 bases, with 18 bases spanning the gap. CDR1 and CDR2 from the germline V gene are SGHTA and FQGNSA. The CDR3 contains 14 residues. The CDR3 nucleotides read TGTGCCAGCAGCCACGGGACGGCTGGCGGAGGCTACACCTTC. Its protein is CASSHGTAGGGYTF.

The genes are TRBV2 and TRBJ2-7; D unresolved. Per the germline V gene, CDR1 is SNHLY and CDR2 is FYNNEI. V was cut by 8 bases and J by 6 bases, with 17 bases left in between. The CDR3 is made up of 13 amino acids. CDR3 sequence (DNA): TGTGCCAGCGCCTTCCAACCCACAATCGAGCAGTACTTC. Its protein is CASAFQPTIEQYF.

This chain uses TRBV7-8 with TRBJ1-4; tentative D call: TRBD1 (5 bases). The germline V gene encodes CDR1 SGHVS and CDR2 FQNEAQ. CDR3 size: 14 residues. Trimming removed 1 base from V and 5 bases from J, with 8 bases in between. CDR3 sequence (DNA): TGTGCCAGCAGCTTAGACAGGAGAAATGAAAAACTGTTTTTT. This codes for CASSLDRRNEKLFF.

In this sample, this clone turned up a few times. V gene TRBV6-5 combines with J gene TRBJ2-7; D unclear. CDR3 length: 13 amino acids. Germline V gene sequence: CDR1 MNHEY, CDR2 SVGAGI. Between the trimmed V and J ends, which lost 6 bases and 0 bases, there was a span of 9 bases. The CDR3 is CASSVTSSYEQYF. CDR3 nucleotide sequence: TGTGCCAGCAGCGTGACATCCTCCTACGAGCAGTACTTC.

The rearrangement joins TRBV27 to TRBJ1-1; tentatively, D is TRBD1 (6 bases). This CDR3 is 14 amino acids long. Looked up from germline, CDR1 is MNHEY and CDR2 is SMNVEV (reference sequence). The germline V and J ends were trimmed by 4 bases and 0 bases, with 9 bases remaining between them. CDR3 nucleotides: TGTGCCAGCAGTTACACAGGGATGAACACTGAAGCTTTCTTT. Translation gives CASSYTGMNTEAFF.

In this sample, this clone turned up once. This chain uses TRBV7-2 with TRBJ1-6, with TRBD1 identical over 8 bases. The V gene's germline CDR1 is SGHTA and CDR2 FQGNSA. Germline trimming cut 3 bases from V and 6 bases from J; bases unmatched to any gene: 4. The length of the CDR3 is 15 residues. The CDR3 is CASSLGQAGNSPLHF. In DNA form, the CDR3 reads TGTGCCAGCAGCTTGGGACAGGCCGGTAATTCACCCCTCCACTTT.

The chain employs TRBV7-9 and TRBJ2-7; the D is unclear. CDR1 is SEHNR and CDR2 is FQNEAQ in the germline V gene (reference sequence). Trimming removed 5 bases at V and 4 bases at J, with 12 bases between. The CDR3 spans 13 residues. The CDR3 bases are TGTGCCAGCAGCCAACGGGCCCGATACGAGCAGTACTTC. This codes for CASSQRARYEQYF.

The chain uses TRBV19 and TRBJ2-4; 10 nucleotides match TRBD1. CDR1 and CDR2 from the germline V gene are LNHDA and SQIVND (reference sequence). CDR3 length: 15 amino acids. The trim removed 5 bases at V and 8 bases at J, leaving 9 bases unmatched. The CDR3 region is CASSSRDRGWYIQYF. CDR3 nucleotide sequence: TGTGCCAGTAGTTCCCGGGACAGGGGTTGGTACATTCAGTACTTC.

This chain uses TRBV5-4 with TRBJ1-1; no clear D. CDR3 length equals 17 residues. V dropped 0 bases and J dropped 7 bases, with 22 bases sitting between them. Per the germline V gene, CDR1 is SGHNT and CDR2 is YYREEE (reference sequence). CDR3: CASSLGGSGRAAFEAFF. DNA for the CDR3: TGTGCCAGCAGCTTGGGGGGTTCCGGGAGGGCCGCCTTTGAAGCTTTCTTT.

This rearrangement joins TRBV11-2 to TRBJ2-7, with 7 bases lining up with TRBD2. Germline V gene sequence: CDR1 SGHAT, CDR2 FQNNGV. J lost 3 bases, V lost 5 bases, and 10 bases had no gene match. This CDR3 comprises 15 residues. The CDR3 DNA reads TGTGCCAGCAGCCCCGGAGGGAGGGCATTCTACGAGCAGTACTTC. Its translation is CASSPGGRAFYEQYF.

The V call is TRBV4-1, the J call TRBJ1-2, with a possible D match to TRBD1 (6 bases). Germline assignment: CDR1 MGHRA and CDR2 YSYEKL. The CDR3 consists of 14 residues. V lost 3 bases, J lost 8 bases, and 16 bases lay in between. The CDR3 loop is CASSHFGTPPGYTF. Written as DNA, the CDR3 is TGCGCCAGCAGCCACTTCGGGACACCCCCAGGCTACACCTTC.

This chain links TRBV30 with TRBJ2-1, with 8 bases that match TRBD2. The CDR3 runs 16 residues. Germline V gene lookup returns CDR1 GTSNPN and CDR2 SVGIG (reference sequence). Losses at the gene ends were 3 bases for V and 6 bases for J; bases not matched to a gene: 13. DNA for the CDR3: TGTGCCTGGAGAGTAATAGCCAGCGGGAGAAGCAATGAGCAGTTCTTC. It codes for CAWRVIASGRSNEQFF.

The chain is built from TRBV29-1 and TRBJ1-1, with 9 bases fitting TRBD1. Trimming took 5 bases from V and 11 from J; bases not matched to a gene: 12. Looked up from germline, CDR1 is SQVTM and CDR2 is ANQGSEA. The CDR3 has 13 residues. The CDR3 is CSVSTGGVRFAFF. Here the CDR3 DNA reads TGCAGCGTTTCCACAGGGGGCGTAAGGTTCGCTTTCTTT.

This rearrangement joins TRBV2 to TRBJ2-5; D is ambiguous. This CDR3 region has 13 residues. The V gene's germline CDR1 is SNHLY and CDR2 FYNNEI. Trimming removed 8 bases at V and 5 bases at J, with 15 bases between. CDR3 sequence reads: CASCFLEWETQYF. CDR3 DNA: TGTGCCAGCTGCTTCCTCGAGTGGGAGACCCAGTACTTC.

The chain is built from TRBV18 and TRBJ1-3; D is ambiguous. The CDR3 covers 13 residues. Per germline, CDR1 KGHSH and CDR2 LQKENI. The V end lost 1 base, the J end lost 4 bases, and 5 bases lay between the germline ends. CDR3 nucleotide sequence: TGTGCCAGCTCACCACTGAGGGGAAACACCATATATTTT. Its translation is CASSPLRGNTIYF.

This chain links TRBV2 with TRBJ1-1; D not resolved. CDR3 length: 14 amino acids. V lost 9 bases to trimming and J lost 0 bases, with 14 bases between them. The germline V gene encodes CDR1 SNHLY and CDR2 FYNNEI. As DNA, the CDR3 is TGTGCCAGTGACCAGCGGACTATGAACACTGAAGCTTTCTTT. Protein sequence: CASDQRTMNTEAFF.